The entry below gives a single TCR beta chain sequence along with its context. Its antigen is currently unknown. This sample was included in a study of cytomegalovirus exposure and HLA in healthy donors. The study's findings and limits: A later analysis reportedly found that, within productive TCRs, an Asian-associated ancestry cluster had fewer N-insertions than the mean observed across the 666 donors. It was approximately 170 TCR beta chains that were listed as cytomegalovirus-associated. Relative to equally common others, HLA-associated TCR beta chains showed greater clonal expansion in a later analysis.

Use of 60 Vbeta and 13 Jbeta primers characterized the PCR. Sequenced by immunoSEQ multiplex PCR; TCRdb stores in-frame clones only, minus some. Listed are more than 45,000 clones; less than 20% falls within the top ten. Source material: PBMCs. This clonotype originated in a male donor in good health and CMV-seronegative.

CDR3 in amino acids: CSVQGTGGTYYEQYF. CDR3 DNA sequence: TGCAGCGTCCAAGGGACAGGGGGCACCTACTACGAGCAGTACTTC. This chain joins TRBV29-1 and TRBJ2-7, with 12 nucleotides matching TRBD1. CDR1 and CDR2 (germline): SQVTM, ANQGSEA. V gave up 6 bases and J gave up 3 bases; unmatched junction bases: 9. This CDR3 has 15 residues.